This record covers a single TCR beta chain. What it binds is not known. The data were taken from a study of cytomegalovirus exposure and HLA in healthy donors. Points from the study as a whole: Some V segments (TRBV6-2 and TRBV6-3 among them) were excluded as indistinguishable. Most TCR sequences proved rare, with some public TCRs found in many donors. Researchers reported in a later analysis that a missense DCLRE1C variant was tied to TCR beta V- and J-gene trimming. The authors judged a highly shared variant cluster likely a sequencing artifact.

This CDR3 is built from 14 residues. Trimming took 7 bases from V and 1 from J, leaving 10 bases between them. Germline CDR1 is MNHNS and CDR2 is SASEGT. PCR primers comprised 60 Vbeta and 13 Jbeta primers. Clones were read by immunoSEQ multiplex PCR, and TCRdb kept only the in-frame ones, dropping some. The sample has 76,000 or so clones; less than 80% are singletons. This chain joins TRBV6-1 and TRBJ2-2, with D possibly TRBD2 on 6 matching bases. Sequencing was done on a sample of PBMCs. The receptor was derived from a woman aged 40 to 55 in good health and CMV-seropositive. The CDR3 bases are TGTGCCAGCATTTGGGGGGAGAACACCGGGGAGCTGTTTTTT. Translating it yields CASIWGENTGELFF.